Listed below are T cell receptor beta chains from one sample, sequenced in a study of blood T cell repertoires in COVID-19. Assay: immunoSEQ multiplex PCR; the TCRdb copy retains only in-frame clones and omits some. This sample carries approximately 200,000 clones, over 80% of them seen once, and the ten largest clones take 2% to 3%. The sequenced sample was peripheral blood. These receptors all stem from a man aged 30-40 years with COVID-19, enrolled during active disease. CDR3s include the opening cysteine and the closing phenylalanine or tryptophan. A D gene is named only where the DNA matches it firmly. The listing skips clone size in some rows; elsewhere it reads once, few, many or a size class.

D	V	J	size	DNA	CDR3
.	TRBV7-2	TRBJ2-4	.	TGTGCCAGCAGCTTAGAAGGAGTTAGGCGGGATGGAAACATTCAGTACTTC	CASSLEGVRRDGNIQYF
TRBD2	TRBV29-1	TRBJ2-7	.	TGCAGCGTTACTAGCGGGGCCCCCTACGAGCAGTACTTC	CSVTSGAPYEQYF
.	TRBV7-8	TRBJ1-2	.	TGTGCCAGCAGCTTCGAGAGCCGCCATGGCTACACCTTC	CASSFESRHGYTF
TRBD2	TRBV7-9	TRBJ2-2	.	TGTGCCAGCAGCTCAACGGGCGGGAGTGTTACCGGGGAGCTGTTTTTT	CASSSTGGSVTGELFF
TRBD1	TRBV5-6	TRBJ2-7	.	TGTGCCAGCAGCCGGGACAGGGGAGGCGAGCAGTACTTC	CASSRDRGGEQYF
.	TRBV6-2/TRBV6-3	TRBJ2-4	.	TGTGCCAGCAGCCTTCTCCGCGGGGCCAAAAACATTCAGTACTTC	CASSLLRGAKNIQYF
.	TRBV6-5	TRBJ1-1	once	TGTGCCAGCAGCCAGGGCACTGAAGCTTTCTTT	CASSQGTEAFF
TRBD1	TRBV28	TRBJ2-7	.	TGTGCCAGCAGTTTGGGACAGGGCTCCTACGAGCAGTACTTC	CASSLGQGSYEQYF
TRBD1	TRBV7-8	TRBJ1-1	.	TGTGCCAGCAGCCTCCGGACGGAGGGGGCGAATACTGAAGCTTTCTTT	CASSLRTEGANTEAFF
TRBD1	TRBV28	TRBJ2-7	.	TGTGCCAGCAGTCCAAGGGGGCCATGGTACGAGCAGTACTTC	CASSPRGPWYEQYF
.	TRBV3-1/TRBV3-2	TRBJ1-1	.	TGTGCCAGCAGCCAACGACTTGGGTGGCAGAATCAGAACACTGAAGCTTTCTTT	CASSQRLGWQNQNTEAFF
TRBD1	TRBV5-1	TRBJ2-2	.	TGCGCCAGCAGCTTTACAGGGGGAAAGACCGGGGAGCTGTTTTTT	CASSFTGGKTGELFF
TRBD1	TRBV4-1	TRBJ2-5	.	TGCGCCAGCAGCCCTAACAGGGGGCGGCGAGAGACCCAGTACTTC	CASSPNRGRRETQYF
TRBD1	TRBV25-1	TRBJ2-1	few	TGTGCCAGCAGTGATCCGAGGGGGCGCGACAATGAGCAGTTCTTC	CASSDPRGRDNEQFF
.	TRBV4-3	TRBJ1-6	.	TGCGCCAGCAGAGGGGACTATAATTCACCCCTCCACTTT	CASRGDYNSPLHF
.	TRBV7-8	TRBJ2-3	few	TGTGCCAGCAGCTTAGGAGAGATCGGGTATACGCAGTATTTT	CASSLGEIGYTQYF
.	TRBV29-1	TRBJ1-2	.	TGCAGCATGAGATATAACTATGGCTACACCTTC	CSMRYNYGYTF
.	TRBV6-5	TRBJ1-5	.	TGTGCCAGCAGACTTAGACGGGGGAATCAGCCCCAGCATTTT	CASRLRRGNQPQHF
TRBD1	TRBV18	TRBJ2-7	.	TGTGCCAGCTCACCCTCCGGGACAGGAACCTCCGAGCAGTACTTC	CASSPSGTGTSEQYF
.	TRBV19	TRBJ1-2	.	TGTGCCAGTAGTATTAGGGGCCCTACTCGGAACTATGGCTACACCTTC	CASSIRGPTRNYGYTF
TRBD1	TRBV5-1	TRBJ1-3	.	TGCGCCAGCAGCTTGGGCCAGGACAGGGGGTCTCTGGGCGGAAACACCATATATTTT	CASSLGQDRGSLGGNTIYF
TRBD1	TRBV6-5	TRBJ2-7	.	TGTGCCTCCACTCCCGGGACAGGGGGGAACGAGCAGTACTTC	CASTPGTGGNEQYF
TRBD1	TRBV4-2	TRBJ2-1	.	TGTGCCAGCAGCCAAGATCCTGCAGGGGGCAATGAGCAGTTCTTC	CASSQDPAGGNEQFF
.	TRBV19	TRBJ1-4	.	TGTGCCAGTTCCAGGGGCGCGATAAATGAAAAACTGTTTTTT	CASSRGAINEKLFF
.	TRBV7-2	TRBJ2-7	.	TGTGCCAGCAGCTTAAATGGGGCTCAGATGGACGAGCAGTACTTC	CASSLNGAQMDEQYF
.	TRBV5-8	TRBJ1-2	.	TGTGCCAGCAGCTTGTGGGCTGGCTACACCTTC	CASSLWAGYTF